The text below deals with one TCR beta chain. Its cognate antigen has yet to be identified. Qualities for individual bases were not recorded, and no much larger clone is one base off. TCR CDR3 regions were amplified from genomic DNA by multiplex PCR using the deep immunoSEQ assay. Extracted genomic DNA from each cell subset was distributed evenly across all wells of several immunoSEQ 96-well plates, and each plate was treated as a replicate. For sorted subsets, each replicate PCR was loaded with about 0.2 ug genomic DNA, equivalent to about 30,000 T cell genomes. Purified libraries were measured with a Qubit 3.0 fluorometer, size-checked on a Bioanalyzer 2100, and measured again with the KAPA Library Quantification kit. Every immunoSEQ 96-well plate was sequenced on a separate single-read 150-cycle Illumina NextSeq 550 flow cell. As for how the authors treated the data: The immunoSEQ output contained only junctional sequences without quality scores, so filtering could not match that applied to full-length reads. To assign V/J genes and CDR3, sequences were annotated against IMGT germline references using PyIR, a Python wrapper for IgBLAST v1.9. Any read was removed if the V/J assignment was weak (E-value above 1e-6), the CDR3 was missing, or the read contained stop codons, out-of-frame junctions, or ambiguous translated residues. V3J clonotypes were defined as sequences sharing an identical inferred V gene, J gene, and CDR3 amino acid sequence. Percentage overlap between repertoires was calculated by dividing the number of shared unique clonotypes by the size of the smaller repertoire. Three approaches were used to assess repertoire richness: RTK rarefaction, the Chao1 estimator, and Recon v2.1 estimates of unobserved clonotypes. Generation probabilities were computed with OLGA for all TCRbeta clonotypes obtained by the gDNA method from a few donors. TCRdb holds this immuneACCESS table with in-frame rearrangements only. Some clones are missing; in checked studies, unresolved V genes explain under half, and the rest has no known cause. V, J and clone size reflect that table, while D and trimming were determined from the DNA. A total of about 2.4 million clones appear in this sample, around nine tenths of them only once. The ten largest clones add up to over 0.12% of the sample.

Healthy HIV-negative adults with no recently reported acute infections or vaccinations were included as donors. Every donor was a Caucasian adult residing in Nashville, Tennessee, USA. Magnetic negative selection was used to enrich CD4+ T cells, after which naive cells were positively selected on CD45RA and the negative fraction became the memory subset. Blood was collected by leukapheresis, and PBMCs were isolated by Ficoll-Histopaque density gradient centrifugation and then cryopreserved in liquid nitrogen vapor phase. Analytical flow cytometry was used to check the purity and quantity of every magnetically sorted T cell population. Genomic DNA was isolated from each sorted fraction and quantified by UV absorbance on a Nanodrop 2000c. This sample was taken from a study of shared clonotypes between healthy human individuals (dated by TCRdb to 2020 to 2021). Study-wide context: A couple of women and three men aged 18 to 49 years were included in the cohort. Different laboratories and diverse techniques were used to prepare libraries and sequence TCR repertoires, to increase sequencing depth and limit assay-specific biases. The study deeply sequenced blood TCR repertoires of five healthy adults to estimate repertoire size and the extent of clonotype sharing between individuals. Each donor's leukapheresis produced roughly between about 0.9 and 9.5 billion PBMCs. For each donor, three plates each were used for CD4 naive and CD4 memory, two plates were used for CD8 naive, and one plate was used for CD8 memory.

Study-level results and caveats: The small number of donors limited the genetic and exposure-history diversity represented. Sampling was limited to blood, and TCR repertoires in tissue likely differ from TCR repertoires in blood. Across a few donors, approximately 5% of naive CD4, approximately 3.6% of naive CD8, around 2.5% of memory CD4, and approximately 0.4% of memory CD8 clonotypes were shared. Naive subsets generally had larger estimated clonotype richness than memory subsets did. Incomplete sequencing was indicated by rarefaction of sorted-subset datasets, despite the large sequencing depth. Pairwise subsampling indicated that sequencing depth was expected to affect the degree of clonotype sharing among donors. Compared with non-shared clonotypes, the clonotypes found in all four sorted-subset donors had higher generation probabilities.

Material for sequencing was naive CD4+ T cells sorted from blood. The sample's cell subset or site label, in plain terms: CD45RA+ positively selected. The source is a man aged 18 to 30 in good health.

Here the CDR3 is given as CASSRPGQGAYEQYF. In nucleotides, the sequence is TGTGCCAGCAGTCGCCCGGGACAGGGGGCTTACGAGCAGTACTTC. The sequence joins TRBV6-6 to TRBJ2-7; 12 nucleotides in the junction match TRBD1. The germline V end is reduced by 5 bases and the J end by 4 bases; junction bases left unmatched: 6. The CDR3 runs 15 residues from the cysteine to the phenylalanine. The kept DNA is CDR3 alone, 45 bases in frame from the first base. Via the germline V gene (reference sequence), CDR1 is MNHNY and CDR2 SVGAGI.